What follows is one T cell receptor beta chain and its context. Its specificity is not known. This sample is part of a study of T cell clonotyping in hematopoietic cell transplantation. Findings of the study overall: After transplant, recipient diversity fell while pathologically expanded clonotypes grew through day 180. Graft donor and pretransplant recipient Inverse Simpson Index values predicted broader posttransplant TCR diversity. Few recipient clonotypes overlapped donors; over 97% were de novo at given depth.

Trimming removed 0 bases from V and 2 bases from J, with 11 bases in between. Germline V gives CDR1 MNHEY, CDR2 SVGAGI. The length of the CDR3 is 16 residues. Assay used: immunoSEQ multiplex PCR; TCRdb lists only in-frame clones, some missing. The data show 27,000 or so clones, with approximately 95% seen just once and 1.4% to 1.5% held by the top ten. V is TRBV6-5 and J is TRBJ1-5, with D maybe TRBD1 (6 bases). This clonotype was obtained from a man in his forties or fifties in good health. Some clones in this sample may be carry-over from other donors' samples. Sequenced: peripheral blood mononuclear cells. CDR3 protein: CASSYSAGEGNQPQHF. CDR3 nucleotides: TGTGCCAGCAGTTACTCTGCAGGGGAAGGCAATCAGCCCCAGCATTTT.